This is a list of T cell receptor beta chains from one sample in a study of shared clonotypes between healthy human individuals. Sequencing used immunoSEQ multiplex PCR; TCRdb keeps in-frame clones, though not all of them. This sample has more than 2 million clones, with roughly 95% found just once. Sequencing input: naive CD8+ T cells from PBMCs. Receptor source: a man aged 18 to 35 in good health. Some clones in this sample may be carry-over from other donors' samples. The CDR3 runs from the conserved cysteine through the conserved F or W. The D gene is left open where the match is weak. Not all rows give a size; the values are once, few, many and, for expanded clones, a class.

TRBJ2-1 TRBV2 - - CASSEWGNHEQFF TGTGCCAGCAGTGAATGGGGTAACCATGAGCAGTTCTTC
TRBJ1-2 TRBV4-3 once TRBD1 CASSPGPRTGIGYTF TGCGCCAGCAGCCCTGGCCCCCGGACAGGTATTGGCTACACCTTC
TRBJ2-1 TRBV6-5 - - CASSYSTLRGGDEQFF TGTGCCAGCAGTTACTCTACACTCCGGGGTGGGGATGAGCAGTTCTTC
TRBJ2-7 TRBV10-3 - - CAISDQGYEQYF TGTGCCATCAGTGACCAGGGCTACGAGCAGTACTTC
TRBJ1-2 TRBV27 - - CASSFLDRSRGYGYTF TGTGCCAGCAGTTTTCTAGACAGAAGCAGGGGCTATGGCTACACCTTC
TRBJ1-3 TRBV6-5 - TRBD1 CASSPTTGDLTIYF TGTGCCAGCAGTCCCACGACAGGGGATCTGACCATATATTTT
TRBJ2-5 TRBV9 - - CASSGGPLRETQYF TGTGCCAGCAGTGGAGGACCCCTGAGGGAGACCCAGTACTTC
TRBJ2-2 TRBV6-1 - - CATPVTLTNTGELFF TGTGCCACCCCCGTAACACTAACGAACACCGGGGAGCTGTTTTTT
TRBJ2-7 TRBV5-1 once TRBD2 CASSPGGPYEQYF TGCGCCAGCAGCCCGGGGGGACCCTACGAGCAGTACTTC
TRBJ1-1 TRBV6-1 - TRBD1 CASERRAGGTEAFF TGTGCCAGCGAACGCCGAGCAGGGGGGACTGAAGCTTTCTTT
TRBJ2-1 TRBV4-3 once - CASSQDALEGYNEQFF TGCGCCAGCAGCCAAGACGCCCTGGAGGGCTACAATGAGCAGTTCTTC
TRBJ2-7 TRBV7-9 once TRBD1 CASSLTSGTVPYEQYF TGTGCCAGCAGCTTAACCTCCGGGACAGTTCCCTACGAGCAGTACTTC
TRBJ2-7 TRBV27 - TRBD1 CASSHTPRGHDEQYF TGTGCCAGCAGTCACACCCCAAGGGGGCACGACGAGCAGTACTTC
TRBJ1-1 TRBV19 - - CASIVPTSRGTEAFF TGTGCCAGTATTGTACCGACGAGCCGGGGCACTGAAGCTTTCTTT
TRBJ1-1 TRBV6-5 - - CASSYSGYTEAFF TGTGCCAGCAGTTACTCTGGGTACACTGAAGCTTTCTTT